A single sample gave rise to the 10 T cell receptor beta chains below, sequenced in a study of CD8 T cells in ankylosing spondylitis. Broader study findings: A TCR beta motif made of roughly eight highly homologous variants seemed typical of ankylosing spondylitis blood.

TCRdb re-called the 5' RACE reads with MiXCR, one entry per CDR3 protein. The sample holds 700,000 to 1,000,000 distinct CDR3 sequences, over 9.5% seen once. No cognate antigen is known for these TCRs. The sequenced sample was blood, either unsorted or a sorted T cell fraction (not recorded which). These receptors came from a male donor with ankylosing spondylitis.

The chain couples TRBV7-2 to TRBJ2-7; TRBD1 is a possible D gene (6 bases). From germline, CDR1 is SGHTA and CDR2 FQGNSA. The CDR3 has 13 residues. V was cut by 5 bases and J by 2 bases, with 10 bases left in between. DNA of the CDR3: TGTGCCAGCAGCCACCGGACAGCCTACGAGCAGTACTTC. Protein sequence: CASSHRTAYEQYF. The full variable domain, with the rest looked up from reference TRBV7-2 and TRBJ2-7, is GAGVSQSPSNKVTEKGKDVELRCDPISGHTALYWYRQSLGQGLEFLIYFQGNSAPDKSGLPSDRFSAERTGGSVSTLTIQRTQQEDSAVYLCASSHRTAYEQYFGPGTRLTVT.

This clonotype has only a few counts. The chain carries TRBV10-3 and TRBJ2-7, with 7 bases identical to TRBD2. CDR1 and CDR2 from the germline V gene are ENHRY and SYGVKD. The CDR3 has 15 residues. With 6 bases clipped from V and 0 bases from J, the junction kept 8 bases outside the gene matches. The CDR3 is CAISNRGESSYEQYF. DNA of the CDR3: TGTGCCATCAGCAACCGGGGGGAGAGCTCCTACGAGCAGTACTTC.

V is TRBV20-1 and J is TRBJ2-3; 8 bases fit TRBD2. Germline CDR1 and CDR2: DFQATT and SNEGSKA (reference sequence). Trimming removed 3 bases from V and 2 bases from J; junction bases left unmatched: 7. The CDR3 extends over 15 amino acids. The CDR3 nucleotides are TGCAGTGCTAGGTCCGGGGGGGCCCCCACAGATACGCAGTATTTT. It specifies CSARSGGAPTDTQYF.

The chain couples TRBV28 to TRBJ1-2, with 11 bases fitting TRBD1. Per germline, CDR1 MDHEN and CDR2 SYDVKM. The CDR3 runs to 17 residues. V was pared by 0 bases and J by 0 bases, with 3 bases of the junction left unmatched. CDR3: CASSLWMGQGANYGYTF. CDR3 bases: TGTGCCAGCAGTTTATGGATGGGACAGGGGGCTAACTATGGCTACACCTTC.

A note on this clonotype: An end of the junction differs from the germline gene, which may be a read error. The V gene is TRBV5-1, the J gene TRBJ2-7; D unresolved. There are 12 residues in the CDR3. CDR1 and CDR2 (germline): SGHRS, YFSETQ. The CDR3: CASNLSAYEQYF. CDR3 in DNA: TGCGCCAGCAACTTGTCGGCTTACGAGCAGTACTTC.

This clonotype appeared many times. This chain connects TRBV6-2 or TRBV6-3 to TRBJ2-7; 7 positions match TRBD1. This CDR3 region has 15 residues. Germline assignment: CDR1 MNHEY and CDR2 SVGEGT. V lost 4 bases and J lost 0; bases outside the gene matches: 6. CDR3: CASSLQGITSYEQYF. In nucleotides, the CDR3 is TGTGCCAGCAGTTTACAGGGGATAACCTCCTACGAGCAGTACTTC.

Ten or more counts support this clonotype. Written as DNA, the CDR3 is TGTGCCAGCAGTAGAGCCGCGGGACCCGAAGCTTTCTTT. The encoded protein is CASSRAAGPEAFF. The chain recombines TRBV6-1 with TRBJ1-1, with D perhaps matching TRBD1 (5 bases). This CDR3 spans 13 amino acids. Deletions cut 5 bases from V and 8 bases from J, with 15 bases between. CDR1 and CDR2 from the germline V gene are MNHNS and SASEGT.

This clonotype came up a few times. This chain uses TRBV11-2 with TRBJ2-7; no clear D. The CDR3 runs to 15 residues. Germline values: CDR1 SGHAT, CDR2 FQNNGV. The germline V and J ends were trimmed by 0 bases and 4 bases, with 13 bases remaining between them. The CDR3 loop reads CASSLDPTEHYEQYF. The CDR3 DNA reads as TGTGCCAGCAGCTTAGATCCGACCGAACATTACGAGCAGTACTTC.

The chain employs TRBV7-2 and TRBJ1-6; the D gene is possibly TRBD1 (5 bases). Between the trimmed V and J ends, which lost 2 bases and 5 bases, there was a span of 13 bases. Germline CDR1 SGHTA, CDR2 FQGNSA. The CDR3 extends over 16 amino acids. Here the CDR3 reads CASSLFSGGNNSPLHF. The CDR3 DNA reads TGTGCCAGCAGCTTATTCAGTGGGGGTAATAATTCACCCCTCCACTTT.

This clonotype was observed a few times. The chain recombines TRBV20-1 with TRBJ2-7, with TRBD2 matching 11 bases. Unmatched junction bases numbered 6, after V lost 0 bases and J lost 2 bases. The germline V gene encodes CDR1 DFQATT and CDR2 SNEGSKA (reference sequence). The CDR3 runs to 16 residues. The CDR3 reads CSARDPLAGGTYEQYF. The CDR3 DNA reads TGCAGTGCTAGAGACCCTCTAGCGGGAGGCACCTACGAGCAGTACTTC.